This T cell receptor (beta chain) originates from a study of early T cells in non-severe SARS-CoV-2 infection. Study as a whole: Sequenced bulk RNA came from whole blood that was unsorted, and chains were unpaired.

In germline, CDR1 is SQVTM, CDR2 ANQGSEA. The CDR3 sequence is 10 residues long. V shed 4 bases and J shed 8 bases, with 6 bases lying between them. This clonotype was seen ten or more times. MiXCR, run by TCRdb on the 5' RACE reads, gives a single entry per CDR3 protein. This sample carries fewer than 85,000 distinct CDR3 sequences, approximately 13% of them seen once, and the ten largest clones take roughly 1.3%. The clonotype comes from an adult who was a healthcare worker with PCR-confirmed SARS-CoV-2 infection or an uninfected control (not recorded which). The V call is TRBV29-1, the J call TRBJ1-3; D gene uncertain. Sequenced sample: whole blood. The DNA of the CDR3 is TGCAGCGTTGGCACCGACACCATATATTTT. Its protein is CSVGTDTIYF.